The rows below give T cell receptor beta chains drawn from one sample of a study of T cells in localized non-small cell lung cancer. Sequencing was performed with immunoSEQ multiplex PCR; in TCRdb, only in-frame clones are kept and a portion is missing. The data hold about 33,000 clones, with around 80% observed a single time. The material sequenced was peripheral blood, taken before any cancer treatment. The source of these receptors is a male donor older than 55 with stage III squamous cell lung carcinoma. Both conserved end residues are part of each CDR3.

V gene,CDR3 protein
TRBV7-8,CASSTIIARSGPSNYGYTF
TRBV7-9,CALTSGQGYYGYTF
TRBV14,CASSFRQGGTEAFF
TRBV5-1,CASSPGDVVGPQHF
TRBV6-5,CASSYSGDSGEKLFF
TRBV30,CAWSPRRERGFF
TRBV5-5,CASSPEGQGIETQYF
TRBV7-8,CASSPLRAANEKLFF
TRBV7-7,CASSSTKDGNEKLFF
TRBV7-2,CASSWGLYEQYF
TRBV4-2,CASSQADQGAGTGELFF
TRBV7-9,CASSSYQGKSNEQFF
TRBV7-9,CASSFSGTGSDEQYF
TRBV4-2,CASSQVPGANTGELFF
TRBV7-2,CASSLARGTEAFF
TRBV5-8,CASSQELQGPYGYTF
TRBV11-2,CASSLVFTTYLTDTQYF
TRBV19,CASMVGQGNFYEQYF
TRBV11-2,CASSLDATNTGELFF
TRBV5-5,CASSQVLSYEQYF
TRBV6-1,CASRPTGDSPLHF
TRBV7-2,CASSLDLEDEAFF
TRBV19,CASKKDRQGPEAFF
TRBV7-8,CASSFSFEETQYF
TRBV5-1,CASFGGLPNTGELFF
TRBV27,CASSLSFGPPPPVYGYTF
TRBV4-2,CASSQDLTGSQETQYF
TRBV7-2,CASSLSGQSYEQYF
TRBV9,CASSQVGAEDTQYF
TRBV11-3,CASSLDFRTEAFF
TRBV25-1,CASSGQGAGTNEKLFF
TRBV5-1,CASSLETPGNTIYF
TRBV18,CASSDGRDPDTQYF
TRBV7-8,CASSFGGVGNEQFF
TRBV5-4,CASSTSGETQYF
TRBV4-2,CASSQPFTANTGELFF
TRBV9,CASSVGQWAGVKETQYF
TRBV5-6,CASSLVFVAGVKTDTQYF
TRBV7-9,CASSALPGLETQYF
TRBV6-1,CASNLGGWDTEAFF
TRBV28,CASSLTWGQQGSGYTF
TRBV6-5,CASMKGQGNQPQHF
TRBV18,CASSLDRVNEAFF
TRBV2,CASRKQGAGELFF
TRBV10-3,CAIRQDRGTEAFF
TRBV18,CASVAAGAGNEQFF
TRBV9,CASSVNGGRNTEAFF
TRBV5-8,CASSYLGMNTEAFF
TRBV7-2,CASSPQEGNTEAFF
TRBV14,CASSQVRERNIQYF
TRBV6-1,CASSEIFGGELFF
TRBV11-2,CASSPRLAGGPNTGELFF
TRBV11-2,CASSLGPWTVVTQYF
TRBV5-1,CASAPGGELDGYTF
TRBV5-5,CASSSSGGRPIRREQYF
TRBV6-5,CASSSNYGYTF
TRBV15,CATSRGPQGGDTEAFF
TRBV6-6,CASSRGGTDQPQHF
TRBV7-8,CASSLPVQETQYF